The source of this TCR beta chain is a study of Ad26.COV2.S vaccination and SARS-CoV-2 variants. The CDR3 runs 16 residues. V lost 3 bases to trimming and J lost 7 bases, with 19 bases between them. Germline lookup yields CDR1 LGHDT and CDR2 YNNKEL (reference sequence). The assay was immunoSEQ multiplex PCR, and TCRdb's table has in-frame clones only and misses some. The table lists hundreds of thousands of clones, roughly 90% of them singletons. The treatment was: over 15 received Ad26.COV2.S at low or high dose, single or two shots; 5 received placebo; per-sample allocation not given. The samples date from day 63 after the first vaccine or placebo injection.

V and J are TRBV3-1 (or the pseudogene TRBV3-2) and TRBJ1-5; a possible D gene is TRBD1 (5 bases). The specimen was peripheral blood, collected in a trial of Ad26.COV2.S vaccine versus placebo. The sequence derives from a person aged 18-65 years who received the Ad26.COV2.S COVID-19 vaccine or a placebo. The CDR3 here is CASSHTGPGAGQPQHF. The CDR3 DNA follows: TGTGCCAGCAGCCACACAGGCCCTGGAGCGGGGCAGCCCCAGCATTTT.